The rows below give T cell receptor beta chains drawn from one sample of a study of CD8+ T cells in alopecia areata. TCRdb keeps only in-frame clones here, not all; method: immunoSEQ multiplex PCR. The table has about 120,000 clones, 55% to 70% seen once. The sequencing sample was made of CD4+ T cells sorted from blood. The origin of the receptors is a human donor in good health. Both conserved end residues are part of each CDR3. D genes are given only for firm matches. Only some rows state a clone size, as once, few, many or a class for expanded clones.

TRBJ1-5 | - | - | TRBV7-9 | CATKGPGSNQPQHF | TGTGCCACCAAGGGCCCAGGAAGCAATCAGCCCCAGCATTTT
TRBJ2-3 | - | - | TRBV29-1 | CSVVRQTDTQYF | TGCAGCGTCGTCAGACAGACAGATACGCAGTATTTT
TRBJ2-3 | - | few | TRBV7-9 | CASSLGWGTDTQYF | TGTGCCAGCAGCTTAGGCTGGGGGACAGATACGCAGTATTTT
TRBJ2-7 | TRBD1 | - | TRBV5-1 | CASGTGDPYEQYF | TGCGCCAGCGGCACAGGGGACCCCTACGAGCAGTACTTC
TRBJ1-5 | - | few | TRBV29-1 | CSVRGDSNQPQHF | TGCAGCGTTAGGGGGGATAGCAATCAGCCCCAGCATTTT
TRBJ2-6 | TRBD1 | - | TRBV15 | CATSREQTGFNSGANVLTF | TGTGCCACCAGCAGAGAGCAGACAGGGTTCAACTCTGGGGCCAACGTCCTGACTTTC
TRBJ1-1 | - | - | TRBV29-1 | CSVVRGLNTEAFF | TGCAGCGTTGTAAGGGGGTTGAACACTGAAGCTTTCTTT
TRBJ2-7 | - | - | TRBV19 | CASSIEGTYEQYF | TGTGCCAGTAGTATCGAGGGGACCTACGAGCAGTACTTC
TRBJ2-7 | - | - | TRBV7-9 | CASSPSRGYTAKQQYF | TGTGCCAGCAGCCCATCCCGGGGCTACACCGCTAAACAGCAGTACTTC
TRBJ2-1 | TRBD2 | - | TRBV29-1 | CSVDWTGGNEQFF | TGCAGCGTTGACTGGACGGGGGGGAATGAGCAGTTCTTC
TRBJ1-5 | - | few | TRBV5-1 | CASSPGTNNQPQHF | TGCGCCAGCAGCCCAGGTACAAACAATCAGCCCCAGCATTTT
TRBJ1-1 | - | - | TRBV5-1 | CASSYGGRLEVNTEAFF | TGCGCCAGCAGCTATGGGGGGCGCTTAGAAGTGAACACTGAAGCTTTCTTT
TRBJ2-5 | - | - | TRBV29-1 | CSVRTAIQETQYF | TGCAGCGTTCGGACGGCGATCCAAGAGACCCAGTACTTC
TRBJ1-1 | - | - | TRBV9 | CASSVGEADTEAFF | TGTGCCAGCAGCGTAGGAGAAGCGGACACTGAAGCTTTCTTT
TRBJ2-2 | - | few | TRBV25-1 | CASSLNTGELFF | TGTGCCAGCAGCCTGAACACCGGGGAGCTGTTTTTT
TRBJ1-2 | TRBD1 | - | TRBV29-1 | CSVGQGLGGYTF | TGCAGCGTTGGACAGGGGTTAGGTGGCTACACCTTC
TRBJ1-1 | - | - | TRBV4-1 | CASSHWGGISEAFF | TGTGCCAGCAGCCATTGGGGCGGAATCTCTGAAGCTTTCTTT
TRBJ2-2 | - | - | TRBV29-1 | CSAHRDTGELFF | TGCAGCGCCCACAGGGACACCGGGGAGCTGTTTTTT
TRBJ2-4 | - | - | TRBV19 | CASSQGQGFATKNIQYF | TGTGCCAGTAGTCAGGGCCAGGGATTTGCGACCAAAAACATTCAGTACTTC
TRBJ2-7 | TRBD1 | - | TRBV29-1 | CSVMGQGGHEQYF | TGCAGCGTTATGGGACAGGGGGGCCACGAGCAGTACTTC